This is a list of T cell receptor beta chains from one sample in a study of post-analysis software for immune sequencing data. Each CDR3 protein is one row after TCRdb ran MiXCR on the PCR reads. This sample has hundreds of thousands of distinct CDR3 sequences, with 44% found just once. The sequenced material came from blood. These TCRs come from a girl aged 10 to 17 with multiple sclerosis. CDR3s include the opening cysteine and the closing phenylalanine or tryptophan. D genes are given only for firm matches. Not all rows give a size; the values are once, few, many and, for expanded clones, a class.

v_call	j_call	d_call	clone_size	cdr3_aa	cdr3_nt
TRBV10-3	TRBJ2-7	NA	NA	CAISGSSDPGTRMGEQYF	TGTGCCATCAGTGGTTCTAGCGACCCGGGTACCCGGATGGGGGAGCAGTACTTC
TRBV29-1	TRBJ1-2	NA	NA	CSVETGSYGYTF	TGCAGCGTTGAAACAGGGTCCTATGGCTACACCTTC
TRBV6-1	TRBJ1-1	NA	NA	CASRAGYSEAFF	TGTGCCAGCAGGGCAGGGTACTCTGAAGCTTTCTTT
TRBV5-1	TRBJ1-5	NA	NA	CASSLRYNQPQHF	TGCGCCAGCAGCTTGCGTTACAATCAGCCCCAGCATTTT
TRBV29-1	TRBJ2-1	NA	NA	CSVPGDFGSYNEQFF	TGCAGCGTCCCCGGTGATTTCGGCTCCTACAATGAGCAGTTCTTC
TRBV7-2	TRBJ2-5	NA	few	CASSFSPSHQETQYF	TGTGCCAGCAGCTTTAGCCCCTCTCACCAAGAGACCCAGTACTTC
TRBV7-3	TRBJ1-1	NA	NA	CASSRNGRLNTEAFF	TGTGCCAGCAGCCGGAACGGACGACTGAACACTGAAGCTTTCTTT
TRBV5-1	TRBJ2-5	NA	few	CASSFTEETQYF	TGCGCCAGCAGCTTTACCGAGGAGACCCAGTACTTC
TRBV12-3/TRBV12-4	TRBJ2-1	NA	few	CASSLFTGRGYNEQFF	TGTGCCAGCAGTCTTTTCACGGGGCGGGGATACAATGAGCAGTTCTTC
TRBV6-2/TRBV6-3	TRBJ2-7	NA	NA	CASSYLGVIYEQYF	TGTGCCAGCAGTTACTTGGGCGTTATTTACGAGCAGTACTTC
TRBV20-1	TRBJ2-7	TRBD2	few	CSAAVGTRWEVEQYF	TGCAGTGCCGCAGTGGGGACTAGATGGGAGGTCGAGCAGTACTTC
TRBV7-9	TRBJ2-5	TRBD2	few	CASSPSGIRTQYF	TGTGCCAGCAGCCCCAGCGGGATCAGGACCCAGTACTTC